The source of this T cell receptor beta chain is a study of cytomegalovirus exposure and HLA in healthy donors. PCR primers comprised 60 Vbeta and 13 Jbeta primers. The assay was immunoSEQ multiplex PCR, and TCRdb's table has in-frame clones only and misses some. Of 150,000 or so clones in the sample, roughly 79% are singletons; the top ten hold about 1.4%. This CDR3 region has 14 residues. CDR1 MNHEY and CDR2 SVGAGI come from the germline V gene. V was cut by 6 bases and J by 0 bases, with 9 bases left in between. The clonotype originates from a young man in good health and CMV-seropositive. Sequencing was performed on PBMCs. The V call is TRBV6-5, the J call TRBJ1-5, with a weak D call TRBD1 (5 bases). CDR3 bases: TGTGCCAGCAGACCGGGGGGTAGCAATCAGCCCCAGCATTTT. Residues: CASRPGGSNQPQHF.